Described below is a single T cell receptor (beta chain) sequence and its context. The assay was immunoSEQ multiplex PCR, and TCRdb's table has in-frame clones only and misses some. Among some 200,000 clones listed, around four fifths were seen once. This sample is drawn from a study of blood T cell repertoires in COVID-19. The V segment lost 0 bases and the J segment 10 bases; nucleotides outside the gene matches: 6. Germline CDR1 and CDR2: SGDLS and YYNGEE. The CDR3 totals 14 residues. The gene calls are TRBV9 and TRBJ2-1; 8 bases map to TRBD1. This TCR came from an elderly woman with COVID-19, enrolled during active disease. Sequences were obtained from peripheral blood. In DNA, the CDR3 is TGTGCCAGCAGCGTAGAACCCCAGGGGGCCGAGCAGTTCTTC. It specifies CASSVEPQGAEQFF.